The 17 T cell receptor beta chains below come from one sample, sequenced in a study of untreated major depressive disorder. The method was immunoSEQ multiplex PCR; TCRdb's version includes in-frame clones alone and lacks a portion of them. This sample has just over 20,000 clones, with 85% to 95% found just once. Sequenced input: CD4+ T cells from PBMCs. The source is a man aged 30 to 39 in good health.

This chain uses TRBV6-5 with TRBJ1-2; 9 bases match TRBD1. The CDR3 is made up of 14 amino acids. Trimming took 4 bases from V and 4 from J; bases not matched to a gene: 4. From germline, CDR1 is MNHEY and CDR2 SVGAGI. CDR3 residues: CASSSGTGFYGYTF. CDR3 nucleotides: TGTGCCAGCAGTTCCGGGACAGGGTTCTATGGCTACACCTTC.

This chain joins TRBV5-1 and TRBJ1-3; TRBD1 is a possible D gene (6 bases). Germline lookup yields CDR1 SGHRS and CDR2 YFSETQ. This CDR3 has 15 residues. Trimming stripped 1 base from V and 3 bases from J, with 11 bases between. DNA of the CDR3: TGCGCCAGCAGCTTGACAGGGATCGGTGGAAACACCATATATTTT. Its protein is CASSLTGIGGNTIYF.

The chain recombines TRBV6-6 with TRBJ1-5; the D is unclear. Deletions cut 3 bases from V and 7 bases from J, with 7 bases between. Per germline, CDR1 MNHNY and CDR2 SVGAGI (reference sequence). The CDR3 is made up of 12 amino acids. The CDR3 bases are TGTGCCAGCAGTTATGAGGAGCAGCCCCAGCATTTT. Its translation: CASSYEEQPQHF.

The J gene is TRBJ1-2, the V gene TRBV5-4, with 7 bases fitting TRBD1. The trim removed 3 bases at V and 4 bases at J, leaving 9 bases unmatched. Germline V gene lookup returns CDR1 SGHNT and CDR2 YYREEE (reference sequence). CDR3 size: 15 residues. This chain's CDR3 is CASSSWTGLLYGYTF. CDR3 DNA: TGTGCCAGCAGCTCGTGGACAGGACTACTCTATGGCTACACCTTC.

The rearrangement links TRBV15 to TRBJ2-7; TRBD2 is a possible D gene (6 bases). V dropped 3 bases and J dropped 9 bases, with 24 bases sitting between them. There are 16 residues in the CDR3. Germline CDR1 is LNHNV and CDR2 is YYDKDF (reference sequence). The CDR3 loop is CATSSPRAELAGRQYF. CDR3 sequence (DNA): TGTGCCACCAGCAGTCCCAGAGCCGAATTGGCGGGACGGCAGTACTTC. Filled out from reference TRBV15 and TRBJ2-7, the complete variable domain reads DAMVIQNPRYQVTQFGKPVTLSCSQTLNHNVMYWYQQKSSQAPKLLFHYYDKDFNNEADTPDNFQSRRPNTSFCFLDIRSPGLGDTAMYLCATSSPRAELAGRQYFGPGTRLTVT.

The chain employs TRBV18 and TRBJ1-2, with D unresolved. Per the germline V gene, CDR1 is KGHSH and CDR2 is LQKENI. V was shortened by 10 bases and J by 4 bases, with 16 bases between the two germline ends. The CDR3 covers 13 residues. CDR3 residues: CATDIEGGYGYTF. CDR3 nucleotides: TGTGCCACAGACATTGAGGGCGGCTATGGCTACACCTTC.

The CDR3 sequence is CAISTSDSRPYEQYF. In DNA form, the CDR3 reads TGTGCCATCAGTACGAGCGACAGTAGGCCCTACGAGCAGTACTTC. The rearrangement links TRBV10-3 to TRBJ2-7; TRBD1 might be the D (5 bases). Trimming took 5 bases from V and 2 from J, leaving 16 bases between them. Germline V gene sequence: CDR1 ENHRY, CDR2 SYGVKD. The CDR3 length is 15 residues.

This chain links TRBV27 with TRBJ2-2, with 7 bases identical to TRBD1. The V segment lost 3 bases and the J segment 6 bases; nucleotides outside the gene matches: 10. Germline V gene data show CDR1 as MNHEY and CDR2 as SMNVEV (reference sequence). This CDR3 spans 16 amino acids. CDR3 in DNA: TGTGCCAGCAGTTTGACCGGGACAGAATCCGCCGGGGAGCTGTTTTTT. Translated: CASSLTGTESAGELFF.

The chain joins TRBV14 to TRBJ2-1; D is unclear. Germline values: CDR1 SGHDN, CDR2 FVKESK. The CDR3 spans 15 residues. V lost 3 bases to trimming and J lost 3 bases, with 12 bases between them. The CDR3 DNA reads as TGTGCCAGCAGCCAGACTCTTGCCTACTACAATGAGCAGTTCTTC. This encodes CASSQTLAYYNEQFF.

The J gene is TRBJ1-1, the V gene TRBV5-1, with a weak D call TRBD1 (6 bases). The CDR3 consists of 16 residues. Trimming removed 1 base at V and 4 bases at J, with 17 bases between. From germline, CDR1 is SGHRS and CDR2 YFSETQ. CDR3 region: CASSLYQGKETTEAFF. The CDR3 region has the DNA TGCGCCAGCAGCTTGTACCAGGGGAAGGAGACCACTGAAGCTTTCTTT.

The J gene is TRBJ2-7, the V gene TRBV18, with 12 bases fitting TRBD2. CDR3 length: 17 residues. J gave up 2 bases and V 2 bases, and 7 bases lay outside the gene matches. Germline CDR1 is KGHSH and CDR2 is LQKENI. For the CDR3, the DNA is TGTGCCAGCTCACCAACGACTAGCGGGAGCACGGCCTACGAGCAGTACTTC. Protein sequence: CASSPTTSGSTAYEQYF.

The V gene is TRBV7-2, the J gene TRBJ1-5, with D perhaps matching TRBD1 (6 bases). The CDR3 covers 15 residues. V lost 5 bases, J lost 5 bases, and 16 bases lay in between. Germline CDR1 SGHTA, CDR2 FQGNSA. DNA for the CDR3: TGTGCCAGCAGCCTAGAGGGGGGGTTCCATCAGCCCCAGCATTTT. This encodes CASSLEGGFHQPQHF. The variable domain in full, with the rest retrieved from reference TRBV7-2 and TRBJ1-5, is GAGVSQSPSNKVTEKGKDVELRCDPISGHTALYWYRQSLGQGLEFLIYFQGNSAPDKSGLPSDRFSAERTGGSVSTLTIQRTQQEDSAVYLCASSLEGGFHQPQHFGDGTRLSIL.

The count of this clone is one. The rearrangement links TRBV6-1 to TRBJ1-1; maybe TRBD1 (5 bases). This CDR3 is 14 amino acids long. Trimming removed 5 bases at V and 12 bases at J, with 22 bases between. Germline CDR1 reads MNHNS; CDR2 reads SASEGT. The CDR3 DNA follows: TGTGCCAGCAGTCACCCGGGACTTAAGTTTTCACCTTTCTTT. It translates to CASSHPGLKFSPFF.

The V call is TRBV9, the J call TRBJ2-7; D gene ambiguous. With 6 bases removed from V and 6 bases from J, the gap between germline ends came to 10 bases. The V gene's germline CDR1 is SGDLS and CDR2 YYNGEE. This CDR3 spans 11 amino acids. The CDR3 DNA reads TGTGCCAGCACCGCCGAGAGCGAGCAGTACTTC. Translating gives CASTAESEQYF.

This chain links TRBV7-3 with TRBJ2-2; no definite D call. CDR1 and CDR2 (germline): SGHTA, FQGTGA. The CDR3 covers 17 residues. The V gene lost 2 bases and the J gene lost 3 bases, with 16 bases spanning the gap. CDR3 loop: CASSLAGPNVHTGELFF. CDR3 nucleotide sequence: TGTGCCAGCAGCTTAGCTGGTCCTAACGTACACACCGGGGAGCTGTTTTTT.

The chain joins TRBV6-5 to TRBJ2-3, with TRBD2 as a possible D gene (6 bases). Germline CDR1 is MNHEY and CDR2 is SVGAGI. The V gene lost 8 bases and the J gene lost 0 bases, with 12 bases spanning the gap. CDR3 length equals 14 residues. This CDR3 reads CASWRADSTDTQYF. DNA of the CDR3: TGTGCCAGCTGGAGGGCAGACAGCACAGATACGCAGTATTTT.

This clone was found once. The J gene is TRBJ1-2, the V gene TRBV5-1; D not certain. Germline CDR1 reads SGHRS; CDR2 reads YFSETQ. V gave up 4 bases and J gave up 6 bases, with 16 bases separating them. The CDR3 runs to 14 residues. CDR3 sequence (DNA): TGCGCCAGCAGCGACTCTCTTCCAGTCGATGGCTACACCTTC. It is translated as CASSDSLPVDGYTF.